The present T cell receptor beta chain was sequenced within a study of tumor-infiltrating lymphocytes in glioblastoma multiforme (dated by TCRdb to about 2017). Regarding the complete study: Whether intratumoral genomic heterogeneity fosters TIL diversity was tested through joint investigation of somatic mutations, TIL diversity and immune response activity.

The AllPrep DNA/RNA mini kit was used to purify genomic DNA and total RNA simultaneously from each of the approximately 10 tumor samples. OD 260/280 ratios above 1.9 and RNA integrity numbers above 6.5 were observed for all RNA. TCRB libraries were constructed from RNA through three rounds of nested multiplex PCR following a modified ARM-PCR protocol with multiple V-beta primers and a C-beta primer. TCRB-specific cDNA was synthesized from roughly 0.55 ug total RNA with ProtoScript II Reverse Transcriptase and a C-beta primer. The description of the TCRB libraries did not include any unique molecular identifiers. In the third PCR, barcodes and adapters were added over roughly 23 cycles with Deep VentR (exo-) polymerase, and the 250-500 bp bands were then gel purified. An Illumina HiSeq 2500 generating 250 bp paired-end reads was used to sequence the TCRB libraries. Regarding the original processing steps: The reads were cleaned with Trimmomatic, merged with FLASH and assigned V, D and J segments with MiGEC before being analyzed in VDJtools. Repertoire diversity was quantified with the Shannon-Wiener diversity index calculated using VDJtools. The raw public data were reprocessed by TCRdb itself: fastp quality trimming at Q25, MiXCR clonotype calling, in-frame beta chains only. When rows share a CDR3 protein, they turn into one entry using the most common DNA and genes. These V and J calls are TCRdb output, not the study's own analysis. This sample is represented by 9,500 to 12,000 distinct CDR3 sequences; roughly two thirds of them were singletons. 29% of the sample goes to the ten largest clones.

This clonotype has a handful of counts. The target of this receptor is not known. One end of the junction fails to match germline, which may point to a read error. The cysteine opens and the phenylalanine closes a CDR3 of 13 amino acids. CDR3 DNA is the only sequence kept; it has 39 bases, read in frame from the first base. The germline V gene provides CDR1 MNHEY and CDR2 SVGEGT. Paper-wide results and their limitations: The authors noted that sorting T cells into functional subsets, which was not done in this study, would be a future improvement. Generalizability was limited because only one glioblastoma patient was included in the TCR and somatic mutation analysis. RNA-based TCR sequencing may distort clone frequencies because T cells carry unequal numbers of TCR transcripts.

The sequenced material came from brain tumor tissue. The sequence was collected from a male donor with glioblastoma. The chain couples TRBV6-2 or TRBV6-3 to TRBJ2-7; no confident D gene assignment can be made. The CDR3 region has the sequence CARSYGLNYERYF. The bases read TGTGCCAGAAGTTACGGGCTTAACTACGAGCGGTACTTC.